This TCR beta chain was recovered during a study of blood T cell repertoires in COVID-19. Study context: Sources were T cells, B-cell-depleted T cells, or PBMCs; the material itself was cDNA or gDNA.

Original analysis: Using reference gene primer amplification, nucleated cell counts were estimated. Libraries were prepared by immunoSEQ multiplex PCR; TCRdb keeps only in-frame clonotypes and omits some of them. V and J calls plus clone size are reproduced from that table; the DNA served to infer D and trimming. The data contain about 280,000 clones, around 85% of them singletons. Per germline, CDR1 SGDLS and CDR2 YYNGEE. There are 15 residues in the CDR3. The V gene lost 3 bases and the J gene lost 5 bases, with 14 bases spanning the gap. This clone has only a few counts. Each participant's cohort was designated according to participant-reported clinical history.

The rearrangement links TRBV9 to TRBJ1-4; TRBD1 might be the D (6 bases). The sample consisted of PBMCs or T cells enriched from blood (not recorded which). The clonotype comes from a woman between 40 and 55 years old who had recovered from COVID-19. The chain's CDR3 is CASSAHRAPNEKLFF. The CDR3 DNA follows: TGTGCCAGCAGCGCCCACAGGGCCCCAAATGAAAAACTGTTTTTT.